One and the same sample provided the 16 T cell receptor beta chains below, sequenced in a study of blood T cell repertoires in COVID-19. Assay: immunoSEQ multiplex PCR; the TCRdb copy retains only in-frame clones and omits some. This table holds roughly 140,000 clones, around 90% found once. Input material: peripheral blood. These receptors were obtained from a woman aged 60 to 75 with active or convalescent COVID-19.

This chain joins TRBV6-5 and TRBJ2-7; maybe TRBD2 (5 bases). The CDR3 loop spans 13 amino acids. The V and J ends lost 8 bases and 0 bases respectively, with 11 bases between them. Germline V gene lookup returns CDR1 MNHEY and CDR2 SVGAGI. CDR3 protein: CASSYGISYEQYF. The CDR3 DNA reads TGTGCCAGCTCGTACGGGATCTCCTACGAGCAGTACTTC.

The chain links TRBV5-1 to TRBJ2-5; 10 nucleotides align to TRBD2. CDR1 is SGHRS and CDR2 is YFSETQ in the germline V gene. The CDR3 contains 16 residues. J gave up 2 bases and V 0 bases, and 4 bases lay outside the gene matches. The CDR3 region has the DNA TGCGCCAGCAGCTTGGTTTCTAGCGGGGGACAAGAGACCCAGTACTTC. It translates to CASSLVSSGGQETQYF.

This chain connects TRBV7-3 to TRBJ2-3; weak D call: TRBD2 (7 bases). The germline gives CDR1 SGHTA, CDR2 FQGTGA. V lost 5 bases, J lost 3 bases, and 15 bases lay in between. This CDR3 comprises 15 residues. CDR3 amino acids: CASSPGGLVTDTQYF. As DNA, the CDR3 is TGTGCCAGCAGCCCCGGGGGGCTGGTGACAGATACGCAGTATTTT.

The V call is TRBV7-9, the J call TRBJ1-4; 11 nucleotides agree with TRBD1. This CDR3 region has 17 residues. Trimming at V came to 1 base and at J to 5 bases, leaving 6 bases not matched to a gene. Germline CDR1 reads SEHNR; CDR2 reads FQNEAQ (reference sequence). The CDR3 loop is CASSLGGTGGRNEKLFF. For the CDR3, the DNA is TGTGCCAGCAGCTTAGGCGGGACAGGGGGTCGGAATGAAAAACTGTTTTTT. The complete variable domain, with remaining parts taken from reference TRBV7-9 and TRBJ1-4, reads DTGVSQNPRHKITKRGQNVTFRCDPISEHNRLYWYRQTLGQGPEFLTYFQNEAQLEKSRLLSDRFSAERPKGSFSTLEIQRTEQGDSAMYLCASSLGGTGGRNEKLFFGSGTQLSVL.

This chain joins TRBV9 and TRBJ1-3, with TRBD1 as a possible D gene (5 bases). The CDR3 spans 15 residues. CDR1 is SGDLS, CDR2 YYNGEE, per germline. Trimming cost V 4 bases and J 0 bases, with 11 bases left between them. The CDR3 DNA sequence: TGTGCCAGCAGCCAATCCGACAGCTCTGGAAACACCATATATTTT. This codes for CASSQSDSSGNTIYF.

The chain links TRBV25-1 to TRBJ1-4; TRBD1 aligns across 7 bases. Germline loops: CDR1 MGHDK, CDR2 SYGVNS. Trimming cost V 3 bases and J 5 bases; bases outside gene matches: 9. This CDR3 region has 16 residues. The CDR3 DNA sequence: TGTGCCAGCAGTGAGGGTAGGACAGGACACAATGAAAAACTGTTTTTT. This codes for CASSEGRTGHNEKLFF.

The gene calls are TRBV7-8 and TRBJ1-2; 9 bases align to TRBD1. The V segment lost 2 bases and the J segment 5 bases; nucleotides outside the gene matches: 3. The germline gives CDR1 SGHVS, CDR2 FQNEAQ. The CDR3 runs 14 residues. CDR3 loop: CASSLLGTGYGYTF. The CDR3 coding sequence is TGTGCCAGCAGCTTATTAGGGACAGGGTATGGCTACACCTTC.

This chain uses TRBV5-1 with TRBJ2-1, with 9 bases matching TRBD1. CDR1 is SGHRS, CDR2 YFSETQ, per germline. CDR3 length: 13 residues. With 7 bases clipped from V and 9 bases from J, the junction kept 8 bases outside the gene matches. CDR3 nucleotide sequence: TGCGCCAGCCGGGACAGGGATCTGAGTGAGCAGTTCTTC. This sequence encodes CASRDRDLSEQFF.

The rearrangement links TRBV18 to TRBJ2-7; D is perhaps TRBD1 (6 bases). The CDR3 runs to 15 residues. V lost 6 bases, J lost 3 bases, and 18 bases lay in between. CDR1 is KGHSH, CDR2 LQKENI, per germline. In DNA form, the CDR3 reads TGTGCCAGCTCTCCAAGTTCCCTAGGGGGCTACGAGCAGTACTTC. Its translation is CASSPSSLGGYEQYF.

This chain joins TRBV5-5 and TRBJ2-3; 9 nucleotides line up with TRBD2. The germline V gene has CDR1 SGHKS and CDR2 YYEKEE (reference sequence). Trimming took 0 bases from V and 8 from J; bases not matched to a gene: 7. CDR3 size: 15 residues. CDR3: CASSLAVTSGVTQYF. DNA for the CDR3: TGTGCCAGCAGCTTGGCCGTGACTAGCGGAGTTACGCAGTATTTT. The variable domain in full, completed from reference TRBV5-5 and TRBJ2-3, reads DAGVTQSPTHLIKTRGQQVTLRCSPISGHKSVSWYQQVLGQGPQFIFQYYEKEERGRGNFPDRFSARQFPNYSSELNVNALLLGDSALYLCASSLAVTSGVTQYFGPGTRLTVL.

This chain links TRBV18 with TRBJ1-1; D perhaps matches TRBD1 (6 bases). Per the germline V gene, CDR1 is KGHSH and CDR2 is LQKENI. V shed 6 bases and J shed 0 bases, with 14 bases lying between them. This CDR3 comprises 15 residues. The DNA for the CDR3 is TGTGCCAGCTCTCCAAAAGGGGGTTTGAACACTGAAGCTTTCTTT. Protein product: CASSPKGGLNTEAFF.

The rearrangement uses TRBV12-2 and TRBJ2-7; the table names TRBD1, a call not compared with the DNA. TRBV12-2 is an annotated pseudogene. This CDR3 has 16 residues. The CDR3, as DNA: TGTGCAAGTCGCTTAGCCCCTTGGACAGGGTCGAACGAGCAGTACTTC. It translates to CASRLAPWTGSNEQYF.

V usage is TRBV19 and J usage is TRBJ2-3; TRBD2 matches 7 bases. This CDR3 has 18 amino acids. Trimming took 1 base from V and 2 from J; bases not matched to a gene: 12. CDR1 is LNHDA, CDR2 SQIVND, per germline (reference sequence). CDR3 in amino acids: CASSIAAGPTPSTDTQYF. In DNA, the CDR3 is TGTGCCAGTAGTATAGCAGCGGGACCCACTCCTTCCACAGATACGCAGTATTTT.

This clone came up a few times. CDR3 in DNA: TGTGCCAGCAGCTGGGGACTCCGAAGATATTCACCCCTCCACTTT. Translation gives CASSWGLRRYSPLHF. The chain is built from TRBV7-3 and TRBJ1-6, with a weak D call TRBD1 (5 bases). The V gene's germline CDR1 is SGHTA and CDR2 FQGTGA. V shed 4 bases and J shed 8 bases, with 15 bases lying between them. The CDR3 sequence is 15 residues long.

This chain joins TRBV28 and TRBJ1-5; D not resolved. The V gene's germline CDR1 is MDHEN and CDR2 SYDVKM. The ends were cut back, 4 bases at V and 8 bases at J, with 6 bases in the middle. This CDR3 contains 11 residues. CDR3 in amino acids: CASSSREPQHF. The CDR3 bases are TGTGCCAGCAGTTCGCGGGAGCCCCAGCATTTT.

The rearrangement links TRBV11-2 to TRBJ2-5, with D possibly being TRBD2 (5 bases). Germline V gives CDR1 SGHAT, CDR2 FQNNGV. The CDR3 spans 11 residues. V dropped 4 bases and J dropped 7 bases, with 7 bases sitting between them. CDR3 region: CASSWEWTQYF. Written as DNA, the CDR3 is TGTGCCAGCAGCTGGGAGTGGACCCAGTACTTC.